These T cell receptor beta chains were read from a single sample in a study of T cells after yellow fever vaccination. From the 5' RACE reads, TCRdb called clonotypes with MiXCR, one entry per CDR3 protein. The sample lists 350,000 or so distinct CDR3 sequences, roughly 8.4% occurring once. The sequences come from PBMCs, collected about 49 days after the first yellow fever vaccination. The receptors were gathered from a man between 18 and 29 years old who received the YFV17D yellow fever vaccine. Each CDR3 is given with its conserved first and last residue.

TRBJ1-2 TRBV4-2 CASSQGGTSFNYGYTF
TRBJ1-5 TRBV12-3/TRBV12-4 CASSEGARQPQHF
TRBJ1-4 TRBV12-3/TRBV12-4 CASSSPAGGEKLFF
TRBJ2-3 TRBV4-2 CASSQEHSEATDTQYF
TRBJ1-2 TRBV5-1 CASSPETGRGGGGYTF
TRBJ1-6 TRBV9 CASTTGNGNSPLHF
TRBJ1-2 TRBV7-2 CASSLRGAAGYTF
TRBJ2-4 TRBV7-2 CASSPSLSGLAKNIQYF
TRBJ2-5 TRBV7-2 CASSSLFAGGILGTQYF
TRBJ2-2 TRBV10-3 CAISTGPVRELFF
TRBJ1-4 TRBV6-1 CASSKRATNEKLFF
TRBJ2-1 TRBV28 CASTIGGTYNEQFF
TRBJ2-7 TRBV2 CASSETSGYSYEQYF
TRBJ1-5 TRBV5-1 CASSLGPTVGQPQHF
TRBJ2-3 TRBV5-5 CASSSGGTLIGGRSSYF
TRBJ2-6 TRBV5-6 CASSWAWGTGSSGANVLTF
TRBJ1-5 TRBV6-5 CASSAEGTGTGHQPQHF
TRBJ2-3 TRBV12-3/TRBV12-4 CASSFWTGSDTQYF
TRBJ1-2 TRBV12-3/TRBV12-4 CASSHSWGIDTF
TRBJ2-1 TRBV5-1 CASSHPGRNNEQFF
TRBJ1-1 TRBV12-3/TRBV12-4 CASNRNRGNTEAFF
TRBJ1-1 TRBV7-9 CASRTREGATEAFF
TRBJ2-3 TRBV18 CASSVGPGRDTQYF
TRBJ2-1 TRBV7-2 CASIHPGTKNEQFF
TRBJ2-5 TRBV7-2 CASSLRGQGPETQYF
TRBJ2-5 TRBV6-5 CASSYSGGSETQYF
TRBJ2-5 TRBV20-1 CSARDFDRQETQYF
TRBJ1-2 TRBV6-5 CASSYSAAADGYTF